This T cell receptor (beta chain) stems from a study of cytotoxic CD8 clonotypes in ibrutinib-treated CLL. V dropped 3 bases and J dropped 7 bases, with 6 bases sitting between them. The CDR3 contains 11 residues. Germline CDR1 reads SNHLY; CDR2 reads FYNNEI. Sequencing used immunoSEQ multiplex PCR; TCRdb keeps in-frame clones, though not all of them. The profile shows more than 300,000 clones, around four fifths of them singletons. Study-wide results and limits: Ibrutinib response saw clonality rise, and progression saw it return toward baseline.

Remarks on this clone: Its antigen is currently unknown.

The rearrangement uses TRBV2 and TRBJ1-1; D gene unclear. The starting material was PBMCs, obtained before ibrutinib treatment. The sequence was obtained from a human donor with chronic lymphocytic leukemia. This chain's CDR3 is CASSEYGEAFF. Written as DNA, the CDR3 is TGTGCCAGCAGTGAGTACGGTGAAGCTTTCTTT.